This TCR beta chain was obtained from a study of T cells in women clearing cervical HPV infection. Study-level information: Blood came at first lesion visit for cases, post-clearance for controls.

Comment on this clone: The read ends 3 residues shy of where the CDR3 ends; the end is completed using the germline J gene.

CDR3 length equals 14 residues. Germline CDR1 SNHLY, CDR2 FYNNEI. The germline V and J ends were trimmed by 4 bases and 7 bases, with 14 bases remaining between them. Dot-blot hybridization genotyped cervical HPV amplified with MY09/MY11 PCR. Using immunoSEQ multiplex PCR, the repertoire was profiled, and TCRdb retains in-frame clones only, with some absent. The sample table sets out some 40,000 clones. The rearrangement joins TRBV2 to TRBJ2-1; a weak D match, TRBD1 (7 bases). The receptor comes from a woman aged 18 to 75 with a cervical HPV16 infection that either progressed to CIN3+ or cleared (not recorded which). The sequenced sample consisted of blood buffy coat. The CDR3 spells CASSVQQGRNEQFF. Incomplete CDR3 DNA: TGTGCCAGCAGTGTACAACAGGGGAGGAATGAG.